This TCR beta chain was captured by sequencing in a study of cytomegalovirus exposure and HLA in healthy donors. On the study more broadly: Within an early data release were approximately 85 million unique TCRs drawn from HLA-typed donors.

Study-wide results and limits: A later analysis revealed that TCR association rates differed between HLA loci, peaking at DRB1 and bottoming out at HLA-C. As a later analysis revealed, most CMV-associated TCR beta chains appeared HLA-restricted.

Concerning this clone: What it binds is unknown.

The ends were cut back, 3 bases at V and 10 bases at J, with 9 bases in the middle. The germline gives CDR1 LNHNV, CDR2 YYDKDF (reference sequence). The CDR3 runs to 11 residues. PCR used 60 Vbeta primers and 13 Jbeta primers. Method: immunoSEQ multiplex PCR; TCRdb's copy keeps in-frame clones and lacks some. Of fewer than 150,000 clones listed, roughly 80% are singletons. Input material: PBMCs. The sequence was obtained from a woman in her forties or fifties in good health and CMV-seronegative. This chain joins TRBV15 and TRBJ1-1; tentatively, D is TRBD1 (5 bases). The CDR3: CATSSQGGAFF. The CDR3 DNA reads as TGTGCCACCAGCAGTCAGGGAGGAGCTTTCTTT. Based on the CDR3 plus reference TRBV15 and TRBJ1-1, the full variable domain is DAMVIQNPRYQVTQFGKPVTLSCSQTLNHNVMYWYQQKSSQAPKLLFHYYDKDFNNEADTPDNFQSRRPNTSFCFLDIRSPGLGDTAMYLCATSSQGGAFFGQGTRLTVV.